These T cell receptor beta chains were read from a single sample in a study of blood T cell repertoires in COVID-19. Method: immunoSEQ multiplex PCR; TCRdb's copy keeps in-frame clones and lacks some. The sample has 150,000 or so clones, around 80% seen once. The sequenced sample consisted of PBMCs or T cells enriched from blood (not recorded which). Source of these receptors: a woman aged 60 to 75 who had recovered from COVID-19. Both conserved end residues are part of each CDR3. Each record gives: D gene, V gene, clone size, J gene, CDR3 protein, CDR3 DNA. A D gene is named only where the DNA matches it firmly. Clone size is stated in some rows and not others, as once, few, many or a class when expanded.

>TRBD1|TRBV5-6|-|TRBJ1-5
CASSAGQGARQPQHF
TGTGCCAGCAGCGCTGGACAGGGGGCGCGGCAGCCCCAGCATTTT
>TRBD2|TRBV18|-|TRBJ2-3
CASALAGGTDTQYF
TGTGCCAGCGCCTTAGCGGGGGGGACAGATACGCAGTATTTT
>TRBD2|TRBV19|few|TRBJ2-1
CASSIKAGGSREQFF
TGTGCCAGTAGTATAAAAGCGGGGGGATCAAGGGAGCAGTTCTTC
>-|TRBV9|-|TRBJ1-2
CASSVYLVPDGEYGYTF
TGTGCCAGCAGCGTATACCTCGTGCCCGACGGAGAATATGGCTACACCTTC
>TRBD1|TRBV25-1|-|TRBJ1-3
CASSLPQGFGNTIYF
TGTGCCAGCAGCCTCCCACAGGGGTTTGGAAACACCATATATTTT
>-|TRBV3-1/TRBV3-2|-|TRBJ2-7
CASSQGHTYEQYF
TGTGCCAGCAGCCAAGGACATACCTACGAGCAGTACTTC
>-|TRBV30|-|TRBJ2-1
CAGGQGNEQFF
TGTGCGGGGGGGCAGGGGAATGAGCAGTTCTTC
>-|TRBV27|-|TRBJ2-7
CASSLSQGREQYF
TGTGCCAGCAGTTTATCGCAGGGGCGAGAGCAGTACTTC
>TRBD1|TRBV7-2|-|TRBJ1-1
CASSFGDRGLNTEAFF
TGTGCCAGCAGCTTTGGTGACAGGGGGCTGAACACTGAAGCTTTCTTT
>-|TRBV10-3|-|TRBJ1-2
CAISESSARVGYGYTF
TGTGCCATCAGTGAGTCGAGTGCCAGGGTCGGCTATGGCTACACCTTC
>-|TRBV5-1|-|TRBJ2-2
CASSLRTNTGELFF
TGCGCCAGCAGCTTGAGGACAAACACCGGGGAGCTGTTTTTT
>TRBD2|TRBV6-5|-|TRBJ2-7
CASGTSGGVYEQYF
TGTGCCAGCGGAACTAGCGGGGGGGTATACGAGCAGTACTTC
>TRBD1|TRBV2|-|TRBJ2-1
CALGGTYNEQFF
TGTGCCTTAGGGGGCACCTACAATGAGCAGTTCTTC
>-|TRBV23-1|-|TRBJ1-2
CASSQFLILWSRTNYGYTF
TGCGCCAGCAGTCAATTCCTCATCCTTTGGAGCCGTACTAACTATGGCTACACCTTC
>-|TRBV15|-|TRBJ2-5
CATSRARLSGTQYF
TGTGCCACCAGCAGAGCACGCCTATCGGGGACCCAGTACTTC
>TRBD1|TRBV7-9|-|TRBJ1-2
CASSPTGIYGYTF
TGTGCCAGCAGCCCGACAGGGATATATGGCTACACCTTC
>TRBD2|TRBV19|-|TRBJ2-1
CASSSGGAYEQFF
TGTGCCAGTTCTAGCGGGGGGGCCTATGAGCAGTTCTTC
>-|TRBV12-3/TRBV12-4|-|TRBJ1-1
CASTTGLNTEAFF
TGTGCCAGCACCACAGGGCTGAACACTGAAGCTTTCTTT
>-|TRBV18|few|TRBJ2-3
CASSPPQGADTQYF
TGTGCCAGCTCACCACCACAGGGCGCAGATACGCAGTATTTT
>-|TRBV7-2|-|TRBJ2-5
CASTRGLAAYSQETQYF
TGTGCCAGCACCCGGGGGCTAGCGGCCTATTCCCAAGAGACCCAGTACTTC
>TRBD1|TRBV3-1/TRBV3-2|-|TRBJ1-1
CAVGGTGEAFF
TGTGCTGTAGGGGGGACAGGCGAAGCTTTCTTT
>-|TRBV18|few|TRBJ1-1
CASSPGQGEAFF
TGTGCCAGCTCACCCGGGCAGGGAGAAGCTTTCTTT
>-|TRBV10-3|-|TRBJ1-2
CAISEWAVYGYTF
TGTGCCATCAGTGAGTGGGCAGTCTATGGCTACACCTTC